The 4 T cell receptor beta chains below come from one sample, sequenced in a study of control samples from healthy donors and cancer patients. Using immunoSEQ multiplex PCR, the repertoire was profiled, and TCRdb retains in-frame clones only, with some absent. The sample contains about 160,000 clones, 85% to 95% of which appear only once. The sequencing input was blood. The receptors were sampled from a middle-aged woman in good health.

The V and J genes are TRBV4-3 and TRBJ1-1; 8 positions agree with TRBD1. CDR1 and CDR2 from the germline V gene are LGHNA and YSLEER. The CDR3 is 15 amino acids. V dropped 5 bases and J dropped 2; count of bases not matched to a gene: 7. CDR3 in amino acids: CASSSGQGSNTEAFF. The CDR3 region has the DNA TGCGCCAGCAGCTCCGGACAGGGCTCTAACACTGAAGCTTTCTTT.

The genes are TRBV9 and TRBJ2-7; possibly TRBD1 for D (6 bases). Per germline, CDR1 SGDLS and CDR2 YYNGEE. V lost 4 bases to trimming and J lost 1 base, with 18 bases between them. This CDR3 is built from 16 residues. The DNA for the CDR3 is TGTGCCAGCAGCCCCCACCCAGGGGCGTCTTCCTACGAGCAGTACTTC. It yields the protein CASSPHPGASSYEQYF.

V is TRBV5-1 and J is TRBJ1-2, with 9 bases fitting TRBD1. The junction had 4 bases not matched to a gene; V was cut back by 0 bases and J by 7 bases. This CDR3 spans 14 amino acids. Germline V gene data show CDR1 as SGHRS and CDR2 as YFSETQ. CDR3 sequence (DNA): TGCGCCAGCAGCTTGGGTCGGGACAGGGTTGGCTACACCTTC. This sequence encodes CASSLGRDRVGYTF. Drawing the rest from reference TRBV5-1 and TRBJ1-2, the complete variable domain is KAGVTQTPRYLIKTRGQQVTLSCSPISGHRSVSWYQQTPGQGLQFLFEYFSETQRNKGNFPGRFSGRQFSNSRSEMNVSTLELGDSALYLCASSLGRDRVGYTFGSGTRLTVV.

The chain carries TRBV27 and TRBJ2-6, with D unclear. V lost 3 bases and J 0 bases, leaving 3 bases between the germline ends. This CDR3 spans 14 amino acids. The germline gives CDR1 MNHEY, CDR2 SMNVEV (reference sequence). The CDR3 loop is CASSLNSGANVLTF. The CDR3 nucleotides read TGTGCCAGCAGTTTGAACTCTGGGGCCAACGTCCTGACTTTC.